This T cell receptor (beta chain) was sequenced during a study of T cell changes during pregnancy in multiple sclerosis. Clones were sequenced by immunoSEQ multiplex PCR, and TCRdb holds only the in-frame ones, with some missing. The sample contains 35,000 to 40,000 clones, 90% of which appear only once. This CDR3 has 14 residues. The germline gives CDR1 SGHRS, CDR2 YFSETQ. The V and J ends lost 1 base and 7 bases, in that order; junction bases with no gene match: 5. Source: peripheral blood, taken in the third trimester of pregnancy. The rearrangement links TRBV5-1 to TRBJ2-7; TRBD2 matches 10 bases. The TCR sequence derives from a female donor in good health, enrolled as a control in a pregnancy study. The CDR3 region has the DNA TGCGCCAGCAGCTTGTTCCTAGCGGGAGAAGAGCAGTACTTC. It is translated as CASSLFLAGEEQYF.